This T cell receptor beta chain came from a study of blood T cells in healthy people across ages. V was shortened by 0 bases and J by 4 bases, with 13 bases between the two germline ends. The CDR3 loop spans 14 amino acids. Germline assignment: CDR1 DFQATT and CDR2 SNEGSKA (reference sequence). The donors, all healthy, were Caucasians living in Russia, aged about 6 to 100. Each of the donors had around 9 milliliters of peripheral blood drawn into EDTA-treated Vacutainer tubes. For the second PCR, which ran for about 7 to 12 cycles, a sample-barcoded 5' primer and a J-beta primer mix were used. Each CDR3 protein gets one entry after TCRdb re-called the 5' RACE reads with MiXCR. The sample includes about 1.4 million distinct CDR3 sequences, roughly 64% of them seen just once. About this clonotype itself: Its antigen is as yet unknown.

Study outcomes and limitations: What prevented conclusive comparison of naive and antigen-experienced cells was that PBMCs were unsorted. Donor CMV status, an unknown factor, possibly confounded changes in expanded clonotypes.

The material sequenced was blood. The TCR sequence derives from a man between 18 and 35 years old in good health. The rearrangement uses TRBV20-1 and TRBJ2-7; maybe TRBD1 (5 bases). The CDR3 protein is CSARDQGSRYEQYF. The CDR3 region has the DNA TGCAGTGCTAGAGACCAGGGATCTAGGTACGAGCAGTACTTC.